The present TCR beta chain was sequenced within a study of T cells in Graves' hyperthyroidism and ophthalmopathy. Across the study: Peripheral blood was collected at initial diagnosis, before any treatment.

Researchers amplified the TCR beta CDR3 regions from RNA transcripts. The primer set for the first-round RT-PCR of the TCR CDR3 was HTBI. TCRdb redid the calling of the multiplex PCR reads with MiXCR, one entry per CDR3 protein. The table includes hundreds of thousands of distinct CDR3 sequences, roughly 15% detected once. This CDR3 region has 13 residues. The junction had 4 bases not matched to a gene; V was cut back by 7 bases and J by 2 bases. CDR1 and CDR2 from the germline V gene are SQVTM and ANQGSEA. The chain joins TRBV29-1 to TRBJ2-7; TRBD1 agrees at 11 bases. The receptor was isolated from a woman between 45 and 65 years old with Graves' ophthalmopathy. Sequencing input: blood. The CDR3 region is CSAGGQGAYEQYF. The CDR3 DNA reads as TGCAGCGCTGGGGGACAGGGGGCCTACGAGCAGTACTTC.